The clone carrying this T cell receptor beta chain is classed as medium-sized. This record comes from a study of T cell repertoires in cytomegalovirus infection. TCRdb ran MiXCR on the reads and lists one entry per CDR3 protein. The sample includes around 550,000 distinct CDR3 sequences, 26% of them seen just once. CDR1 is SGHVS and CDR2 is FNYEAQ in the germline V gene. Trimming shortened V by 4 bases and J by 3 bases, and 13 bases separated the two germline ends. CDR3 length equals 14 residues. Sample: PBMCs. The TCR sequence derives from a human donor in good health (CMV status not recorded). Some clones in this sample may be carry-over from other donors' samples. This chain links TRBV7-6 with TRBJ2-7, with D maybe TRBD1 (6 bases). CDR3 loop: CASSSRQDSYEQYF. The CDR3 bases are TGTGCCAGCAGCTCCAGGCAGGACAGCTACGAGCAGTACTTC. The variable domain in full, with the rest retrieved from reference TRBV7-6 and TRBJ2-7, is GAGVSQSPRYKVTKRGQDVALRCDPISGHVSLYWYRQALGQGPEFLTYFNYEAQQDKSGLPNDRFSAERPEGSISTLTIQRTEQRDSAMYRCASSSRQDSYEQYFGPGTRLTVT.